This TCR beta chain was sequenced for a study of blood T cell repertoires in COVID-19. Overall study: Sample material is recorded as cDNA or gDNA derived from T cells, B-cell-depleted T cells, or PBMCs.

Participants were placed into cohorts based on the clinical history they reported. Symptom resolution, clearance, or two negative PCRs marked the recovered donors of Cohort 3. In the original workflow: Reference gene primer amplification in the assay estimated nucleated cell counts. Some clones are missing from TCRdb's copy, which holds only in-frame ones; the method was immunoSEQ multiplex PCR. The DNA was the basis for D and trimming; V, J and clone size are from that table. Counted here are a few hundred thousand clones, 70% to 90% occurring once; the ten biggest clones make up approximately 5%. Germline V gives CDR1 SNHLY, CDR2 FYNNEI. With 5 bases removed from V and 0 bases from J, the gap between germline ends came to 11 bases. CDR3 size: 15 residues.

The TCR comes from a woman between 25 and 40 years old who had recovered from COVID-19. Sequencing was carried out using PBMCs or T cells enriched from blood (not recorded which). V usage is TRBV2 and J usage is TRBJ1-5; D is perhaps TRBD1 (6 bases). CDR3 region: CASSSDSLSNQPQHF. CDR3 nucleotide sequence: TGTGCCAGCAGTTCGGACAGCCTTAGCAATCAGCCCCAGCATTTT.